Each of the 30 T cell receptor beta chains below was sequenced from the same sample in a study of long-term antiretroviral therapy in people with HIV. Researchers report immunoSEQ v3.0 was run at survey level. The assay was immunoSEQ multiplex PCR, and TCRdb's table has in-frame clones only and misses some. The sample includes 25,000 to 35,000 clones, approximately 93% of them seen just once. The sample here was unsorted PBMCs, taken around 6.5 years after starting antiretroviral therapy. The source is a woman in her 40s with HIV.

CDR3 sequence reads: CASSLLSAADNQPQHF. The CDR3 nucleotides are TGTGCCAGCAGCTTACTTAGTGCCGCCGACAATCAGCCCCAGCATTTT. The rearrangement links TRBV7-2 to TRBJ1-5; D is unclear. V lost 2 bases, J lost 3 bases, and 14 bases lay in between. Looked up from germline, CDR1 is SGHTA and CDR2 is FQGNSA. CDR3 length equals 16 residues.

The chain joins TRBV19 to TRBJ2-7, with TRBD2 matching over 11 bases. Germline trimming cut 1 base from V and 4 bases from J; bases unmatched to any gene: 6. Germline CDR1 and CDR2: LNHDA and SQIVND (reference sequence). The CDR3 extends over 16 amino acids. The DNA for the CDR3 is TGTGCCAGTAGTATAGGTTGGGGACTAGCGGATTACGAGCAGTACTTC. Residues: CASSIGWGLADYEQYF.

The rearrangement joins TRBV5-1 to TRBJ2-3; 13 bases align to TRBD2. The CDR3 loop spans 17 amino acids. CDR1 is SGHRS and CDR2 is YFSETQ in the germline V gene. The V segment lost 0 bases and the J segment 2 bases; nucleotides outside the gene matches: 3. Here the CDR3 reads CASSLGTSGGNTDTQYF. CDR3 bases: TGCGCCAGCAGCTTGGGGACTAGCGGGGGTAACACAGATACGCAGTATTTT.

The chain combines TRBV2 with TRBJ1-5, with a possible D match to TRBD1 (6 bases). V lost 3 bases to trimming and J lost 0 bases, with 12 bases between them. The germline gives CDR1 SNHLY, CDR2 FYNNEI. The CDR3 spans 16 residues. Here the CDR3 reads CASSDWTETSNQPQHF. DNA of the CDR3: TGTGCCAGCAGTGACTGGACAGAGACTAGCAATCAGCCCCAGCATTTT.

The CDR3 here is CASSTSTGTNSPLHF. The CDR3 DNA reads TGTGCCAGCAGTACATCGACAGGGACCAATTCACCCCTCCACTTT. The chain recombines TRBV6-1 with TRBJ1-6; 7 bases fit TRBD1. Germline values: CDR1 MNHNS, CDR2 SASEGT. V was pared by 5 bases and J by 7 bases, with 8 bases of the junction left unmatched. This CDR3 spans 15 amino acids.

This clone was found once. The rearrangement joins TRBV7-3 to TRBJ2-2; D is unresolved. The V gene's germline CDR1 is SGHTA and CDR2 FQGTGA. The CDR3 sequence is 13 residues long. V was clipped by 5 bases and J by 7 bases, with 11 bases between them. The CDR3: CASSPTQDGELFF. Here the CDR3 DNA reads TGTGCCAGCAGCCCGACTCAAGACGGGGAGCTGTTTTTT.

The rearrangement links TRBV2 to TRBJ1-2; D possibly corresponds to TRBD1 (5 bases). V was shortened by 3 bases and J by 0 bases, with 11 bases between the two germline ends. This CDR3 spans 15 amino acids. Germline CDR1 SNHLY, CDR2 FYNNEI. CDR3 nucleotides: TGTGCCAGCAGTGAGGGGGTTTCCCCTAACTATGGCTACACCTTC. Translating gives CASSEGVSPNYGYTF.

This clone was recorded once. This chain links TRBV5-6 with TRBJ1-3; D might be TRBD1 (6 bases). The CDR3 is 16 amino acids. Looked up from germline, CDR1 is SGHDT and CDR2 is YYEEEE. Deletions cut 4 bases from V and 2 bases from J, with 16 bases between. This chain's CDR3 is CASSPDGGGTGNTIYF. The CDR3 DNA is TGTGCCAGCAGCCCTGACGGGGGGGGCACTGGAAACACCATATATTTT.

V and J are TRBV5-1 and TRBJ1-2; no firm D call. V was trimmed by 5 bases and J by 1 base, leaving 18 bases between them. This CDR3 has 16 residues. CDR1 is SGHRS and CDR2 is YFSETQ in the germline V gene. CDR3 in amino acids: CASRYYQTTHNYGYTF. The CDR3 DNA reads TGCGCCAGCAGATACTACCAAACCACCCATAACTATGGCTACACCTTC.

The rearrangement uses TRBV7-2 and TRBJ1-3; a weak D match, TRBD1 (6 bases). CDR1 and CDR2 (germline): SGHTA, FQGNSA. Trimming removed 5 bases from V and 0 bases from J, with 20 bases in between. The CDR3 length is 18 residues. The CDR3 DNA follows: TGTGCCAGCAGCCCACTCCGAAGGGGGGAACTCTCTGGAAACACCATATATTTT. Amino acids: CASSPLRRGELSGNTIYF.

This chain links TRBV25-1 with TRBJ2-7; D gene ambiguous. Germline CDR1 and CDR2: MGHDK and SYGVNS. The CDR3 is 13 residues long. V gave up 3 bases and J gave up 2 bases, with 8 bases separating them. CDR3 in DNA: TGTGCCAGCAGTGAGAAGACACCCTACGAGCAGTACTTC. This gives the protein CASSEKTPYEQYF.

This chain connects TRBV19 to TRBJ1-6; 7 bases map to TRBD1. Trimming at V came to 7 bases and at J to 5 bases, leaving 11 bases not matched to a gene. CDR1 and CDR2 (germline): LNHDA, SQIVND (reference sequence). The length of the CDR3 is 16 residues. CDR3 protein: CASNLARDSNNSPLHF. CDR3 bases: TGTGCCAGTAACCTAGCTCGGGACAGTAATAATTCACCCCTCCACTTT. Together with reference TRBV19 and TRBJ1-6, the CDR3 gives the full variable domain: DGGITQSPKYLFRKEGQNVTLSCEQNLNHDAMYWYRQDPGQGLRLIYYSQIVNDFQKGDIAEGYSVSREKKESFPLTVTSAQKNPTAFYLCASNLARDSNNSPLHFGNGTRLTVT.

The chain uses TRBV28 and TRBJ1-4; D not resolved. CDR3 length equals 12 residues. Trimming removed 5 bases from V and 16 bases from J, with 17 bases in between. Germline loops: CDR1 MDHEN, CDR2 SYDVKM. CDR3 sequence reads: CASSAGSLVTFF. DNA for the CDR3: TGTGCCAGCAGTGCCGGGTCTCTCGTAACGTTTTTT.

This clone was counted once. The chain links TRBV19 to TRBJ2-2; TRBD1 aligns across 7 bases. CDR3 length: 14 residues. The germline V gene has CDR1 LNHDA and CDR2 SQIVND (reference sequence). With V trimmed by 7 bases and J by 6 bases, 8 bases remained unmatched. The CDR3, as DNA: TGTGCCAGTACTCAACAGGGGAGCGCCGGGGAGCTGTTTTTT. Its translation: CASTQQGSAGELFF.

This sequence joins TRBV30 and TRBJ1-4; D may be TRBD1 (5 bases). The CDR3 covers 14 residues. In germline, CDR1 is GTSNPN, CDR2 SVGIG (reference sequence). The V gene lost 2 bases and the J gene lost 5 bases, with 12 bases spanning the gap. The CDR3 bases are TGTGCCTGGAGTTTCTTATGGGGGAATGAAAAACTGTTTTTT. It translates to CAWSFLWGNEKLFF.

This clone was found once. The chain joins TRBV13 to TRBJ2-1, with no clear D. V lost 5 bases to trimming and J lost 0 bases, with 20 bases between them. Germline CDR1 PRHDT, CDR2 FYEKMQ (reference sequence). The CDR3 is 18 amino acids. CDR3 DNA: TGTGCCAGCAGCCTAAGTCCTACTTTGGATAGCTCCTACAATGAGCAGTTCTTC. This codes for CASSLSPTLDSSYNEQFF.

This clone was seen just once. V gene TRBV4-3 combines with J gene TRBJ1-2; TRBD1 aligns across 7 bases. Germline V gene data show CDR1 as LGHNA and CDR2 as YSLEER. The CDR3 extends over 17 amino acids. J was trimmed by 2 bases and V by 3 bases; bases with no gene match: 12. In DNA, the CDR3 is TGCGCCAGCAGCCAGGAGATCTCACACAGGGGCAACTATGGCTACACCTTC. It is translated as CASSQEISHRGNYGYTF.

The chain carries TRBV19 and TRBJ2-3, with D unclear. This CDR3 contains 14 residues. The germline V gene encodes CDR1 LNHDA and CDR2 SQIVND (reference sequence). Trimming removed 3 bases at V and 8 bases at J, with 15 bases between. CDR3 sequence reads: CASSIGRPVGTQYF. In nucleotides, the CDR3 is TGTGCCAGTAGTATTGGGCGGCCGGTAGGTACGCAGTATTTT.

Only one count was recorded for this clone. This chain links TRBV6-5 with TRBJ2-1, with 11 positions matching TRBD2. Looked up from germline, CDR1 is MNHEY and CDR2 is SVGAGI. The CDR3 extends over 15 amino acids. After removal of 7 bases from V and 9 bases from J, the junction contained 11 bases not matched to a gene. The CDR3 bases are TGTGCCAGCAAGATAGCGGGGGGGCCGAGTTTTGAGCAGTTCTTC. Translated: CASKIAGGPSFEQFF.

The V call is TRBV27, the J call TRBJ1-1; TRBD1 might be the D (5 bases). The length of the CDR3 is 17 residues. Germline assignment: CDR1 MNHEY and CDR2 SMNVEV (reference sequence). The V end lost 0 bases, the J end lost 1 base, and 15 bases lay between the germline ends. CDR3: CASSLSVRERGNTEAFF. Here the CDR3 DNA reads TGTGCCAGCAGTTTATCGGTCAGGGAACGCGGGAACACTGAAGCTTTCTTT.

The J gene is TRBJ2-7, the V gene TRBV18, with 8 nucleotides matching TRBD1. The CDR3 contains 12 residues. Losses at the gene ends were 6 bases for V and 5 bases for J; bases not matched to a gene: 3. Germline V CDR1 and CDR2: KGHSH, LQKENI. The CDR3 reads CASSLQGDEQYF. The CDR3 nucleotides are TGTGCCAGCTCCCTACAGGGGGACGAGCAGTACTTC.

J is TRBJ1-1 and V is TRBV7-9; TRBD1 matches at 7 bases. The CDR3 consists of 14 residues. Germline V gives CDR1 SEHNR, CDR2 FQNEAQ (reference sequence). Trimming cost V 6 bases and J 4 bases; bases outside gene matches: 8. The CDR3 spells CASRRDSKTTEAFF. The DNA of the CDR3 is TGTGCCAGCAGGCGGGACAGTAAAACCACTGAAGCTTTCTTT.

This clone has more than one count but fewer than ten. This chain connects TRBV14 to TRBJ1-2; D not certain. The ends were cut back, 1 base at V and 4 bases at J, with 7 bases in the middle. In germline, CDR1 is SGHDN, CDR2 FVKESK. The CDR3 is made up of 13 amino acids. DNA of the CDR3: TGTGCCAGCAGCCAAGCCGGGGTCTATGGCTACACCTTC. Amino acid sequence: CASSQAGVYGYTF.

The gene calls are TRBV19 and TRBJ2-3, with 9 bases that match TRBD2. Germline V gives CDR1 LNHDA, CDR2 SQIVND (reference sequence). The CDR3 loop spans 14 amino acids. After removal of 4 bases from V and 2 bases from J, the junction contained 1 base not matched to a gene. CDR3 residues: CASSTSGATDTQYF. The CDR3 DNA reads TGTGCCAGTAGTACTAGCGGGGCCACAGATACGCAGTATTTT.

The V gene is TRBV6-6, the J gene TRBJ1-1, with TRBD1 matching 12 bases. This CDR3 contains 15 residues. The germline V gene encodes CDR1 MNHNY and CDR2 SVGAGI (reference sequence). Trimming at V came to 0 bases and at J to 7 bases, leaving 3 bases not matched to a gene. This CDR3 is CASSYSGQGADEAFF. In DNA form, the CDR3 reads TGTGCCAGCAGTTACTCGGGACAGGGGGCCGATGAAGCTTTCTTT.

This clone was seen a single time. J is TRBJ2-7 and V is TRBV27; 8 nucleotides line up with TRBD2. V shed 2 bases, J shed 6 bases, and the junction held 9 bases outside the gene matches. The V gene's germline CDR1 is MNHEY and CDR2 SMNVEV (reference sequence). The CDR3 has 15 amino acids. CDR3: CASSLDLVRGGEQYF. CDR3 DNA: TGTGCCAGCAGTTTAGACTTAGTCCGGGGGGGCGAGCAGTACTTC.

This CDR3 reads CAIDRGSDTQYF. The DNA for the CDR3 is TGTGCCATTGACAGGGGTTCAGATACGCAGTATTTT. The V and J genes are TRBV30 and TRBJ2-3; 8 bases agree with TRBD1. Germline-derived CDR1 and CDR2 are GTSNPN and SVGIG (reference sequence). The CDR3 runs 12 residues. The junction had 5 bases not matched to a gene; V was cut back by 8 bases and J by 4 bases. The full variable domain, its missing parts supplied by reference TRBV30 and TRBJ2-3, is SQTIHQWPATLVQPVGSPLSLECTVEGTSNPNLYWYRQAAGRGLQLLFYSVGIGQISSEVPQNLSASRPQDRQFILSSKKLLLSDSGFYLCAIDRGSDTQYFGPGTRLTVL.

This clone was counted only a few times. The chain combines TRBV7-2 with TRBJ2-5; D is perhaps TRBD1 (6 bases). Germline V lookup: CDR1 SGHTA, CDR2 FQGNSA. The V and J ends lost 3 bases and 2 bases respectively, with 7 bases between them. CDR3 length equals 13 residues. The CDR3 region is CASSFQGQETQYF. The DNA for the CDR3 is TGTGCCAGCAGCTTCCAGGGGCAAGAGACCCAGTACTTC.

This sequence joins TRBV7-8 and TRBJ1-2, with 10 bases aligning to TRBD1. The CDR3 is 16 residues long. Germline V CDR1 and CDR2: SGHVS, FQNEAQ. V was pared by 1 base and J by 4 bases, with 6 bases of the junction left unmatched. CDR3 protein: CASSLGDRGGSYGYTF. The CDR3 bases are TGTGCCAGCAGCTTAGGGGACAGGGGCGGTTCCTATGGCTACACCTTC.

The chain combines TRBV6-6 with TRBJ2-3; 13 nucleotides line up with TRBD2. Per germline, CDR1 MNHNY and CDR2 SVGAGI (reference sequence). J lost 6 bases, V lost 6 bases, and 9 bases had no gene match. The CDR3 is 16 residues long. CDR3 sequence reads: CASSSDTSGGADTQYF. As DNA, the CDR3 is TGTGCCAGCAGCTCTGATACTAGCGGGGGGGCCGATACGCAGTATTTT.